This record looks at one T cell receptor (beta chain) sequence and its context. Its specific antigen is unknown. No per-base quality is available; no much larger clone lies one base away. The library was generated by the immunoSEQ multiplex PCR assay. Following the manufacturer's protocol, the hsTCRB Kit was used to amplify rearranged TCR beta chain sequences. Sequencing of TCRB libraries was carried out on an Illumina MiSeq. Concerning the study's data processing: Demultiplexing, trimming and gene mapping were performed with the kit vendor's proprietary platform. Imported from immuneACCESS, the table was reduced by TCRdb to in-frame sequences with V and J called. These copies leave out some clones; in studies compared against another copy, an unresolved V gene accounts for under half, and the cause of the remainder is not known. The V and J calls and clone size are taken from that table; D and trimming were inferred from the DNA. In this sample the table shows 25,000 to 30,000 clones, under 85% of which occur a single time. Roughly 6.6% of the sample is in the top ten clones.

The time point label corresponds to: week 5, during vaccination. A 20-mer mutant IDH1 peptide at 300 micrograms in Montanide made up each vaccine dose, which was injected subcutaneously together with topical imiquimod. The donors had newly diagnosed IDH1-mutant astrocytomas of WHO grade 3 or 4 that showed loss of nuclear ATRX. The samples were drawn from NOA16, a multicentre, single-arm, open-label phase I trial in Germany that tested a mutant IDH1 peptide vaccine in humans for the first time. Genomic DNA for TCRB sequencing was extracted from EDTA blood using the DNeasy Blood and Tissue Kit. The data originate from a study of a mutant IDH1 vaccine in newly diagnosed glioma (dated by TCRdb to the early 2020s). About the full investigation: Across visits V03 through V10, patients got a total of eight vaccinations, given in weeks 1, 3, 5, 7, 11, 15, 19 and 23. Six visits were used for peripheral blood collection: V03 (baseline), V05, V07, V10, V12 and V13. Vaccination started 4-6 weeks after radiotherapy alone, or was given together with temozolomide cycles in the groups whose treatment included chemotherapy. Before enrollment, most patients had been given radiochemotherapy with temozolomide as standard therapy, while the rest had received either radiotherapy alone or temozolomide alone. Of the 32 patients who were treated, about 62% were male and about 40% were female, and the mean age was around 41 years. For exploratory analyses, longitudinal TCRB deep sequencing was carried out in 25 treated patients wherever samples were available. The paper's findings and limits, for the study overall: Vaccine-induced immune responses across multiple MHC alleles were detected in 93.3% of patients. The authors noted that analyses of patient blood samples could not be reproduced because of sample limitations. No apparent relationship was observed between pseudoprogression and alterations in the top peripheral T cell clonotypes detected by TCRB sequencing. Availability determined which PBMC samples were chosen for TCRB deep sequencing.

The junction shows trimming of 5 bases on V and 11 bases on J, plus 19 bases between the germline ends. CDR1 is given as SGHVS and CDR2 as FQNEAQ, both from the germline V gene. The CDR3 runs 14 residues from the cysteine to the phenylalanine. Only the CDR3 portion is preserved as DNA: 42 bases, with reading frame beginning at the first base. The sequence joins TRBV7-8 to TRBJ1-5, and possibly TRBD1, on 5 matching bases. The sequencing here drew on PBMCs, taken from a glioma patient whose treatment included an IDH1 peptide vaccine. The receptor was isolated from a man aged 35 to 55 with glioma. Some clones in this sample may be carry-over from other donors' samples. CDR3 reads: CASSLGPGLGAQHF. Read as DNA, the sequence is TGTGCCAGCAGCCTCGGTCCGGGTCTGGGGGCCCAGCATTTT.